The 30 T cell receptor beta chains presented below share a single source sample, sequenced in a study of sequential checkpoint blockade in melanoma. Generated by immunoSEQ multiplex PCR, the TCRdb table keeps only in-frame clones and is missing some. The sample includes around 12,000 clones, approximately 68% seen only once; the top ten take about a fifth. The treatment denotes: randomized to nivolumab then ipilimumab (arm A) or the reverse (arm B). The sequencing used CD8+ T cells sorted from blood (inferred from file names), collected from a patient given nivolumab and ipilimumab in sequence. Receptors were obtained from a human donor with melanoma.

The genes are TRBV5-1 and TRBJ2-7, with 11 bases matching TRBD2. The CDR3 consists of 13 residues. CDR1 SGHRS and CDR2 YFSETQ come from the germline V gene. Trimming at V came to 5 bases and at J to 3 bases, leaving 1 base not matched to a gene. CDR3 bases: TGCGCCAGCAGTGGACTAGCGGGCTACGAGCAGTACTTC. It encodes CASSGLAGYEQYF.

This chain links TRBV27 with TRBJ2-7; weak D call: TRBD2 (5 bases). The CDR3 loop spans 17 amino acids. The V gene lost 5 bases and the J gene lost 0 bases, with 20 bases spanning the gap. Germline V lookup: CDR1 MNHEY, CDR2 SMNVEV (reference sequence). Written as DNA, the CDR3 is TGTGCCAGCAGTCCCTGGGATCCGAGGGAGACCTCCTACGAGCAGTACTTC. This translates into CASSPWDPRETSYEQYF.

V gene TRBV9 combines with J gene TRBJ2-1, with 13 bases lining up with TRBD2. The CDR3 spans 17 residues. CDR1 SGDLS and CDR2 YYNGEE come from the germline V gene. Trimming cost V 2 bases and J 2 bases; bases outside gene matches: 4. The CDR3: CASSVAGTSGAYNEQFF. In DNA form, the CDR3 reads TGTGCCAGCAGCGTGGCCGGGACTAGCGGGGCCTACAATGAGCAGTTCTTC.

CDR3: CASSDTTSESSYEQYF. The CDR3 DNA reads TGTGCCAGCAGTGACACGACTAGCGAGAGCTCCTACGAGCAGTACTTC. The chain carries TRBV2 and TRBJ2-7, with 8 positions matching TRBD2. The CDR3 runs to 16 residues. The V segment lost 3 bases and the J segment 0 bases; nucleotides outside the gene matches: 7. The germline gives CDR1 SNHLY, CDR2 FYNNEI.

The chain employs TRBV11-2 and TRBJ2-5; 11 bases match TRBD1. CDR3 length: 13 residues. CDR1 and CDR2 (germline): SGHAT, FQNNGV. With 6 bases clipped from V and 4 bases from J, the junction kept 1 base outside the gene matches. The CDR3: CASRDRGRETQYF. The CDR3, as DNA: TGTGCCAGCAGGGACAGGGGGCGAGAGACCCAGTACTTC.

The rearrangement uses TRBV7-2 and TRBJ2-5, with no clear D. The DNA matches TRBJ2-7 better at its end, which makes the J call doubtful. Germline values: CDR1 SGHTA, CDR2 FQGNSA. The CDR3 contains 12 residues. The CDR3 DNA is TGTGCCAGCAGCTCGGTCTCCTACGAGCAGTACTTC. Translating gives CASSSVSYEQYF.

V gene TRBV30 combines with J gene TRBJ2-3; D call uncertain. Germline CDR1 reads GTSNPN; CDR2 reads SVGIG (reference sequence). CDR3 length: 16 residues. V lost 5 bases and J lost 1, with 19 bases in between. The CDR3 nucleotides are TGTGCCTGGGTACCCTCCCCTTGGCGGCGCACAGATACGCAGTATTTT. It yields the protein CAWVPSPWRRTDTQYF.

The V call is TRBV5-1, the J call TRBJ1-6; no definite D call. Trimming took 1 base from V and 0 from J, leaving 11 bases between them. CDR1 and CDR2 from the germline V gene are SGHRS and YFSETQ. The CDR3 is 17 amino acids. This CDR3 is CASSLSSPGSYNSPLHF. The CDR3 DNA is TGCGCCAGCAGCTTGAGCTCCCCAGGCTCCTATAATTCACCCCTCCACTTT.

This sequence joins TRBV27 and TRBJ2-1; 8 nucleotides line up with TRBD2. This CDR3 comprises 14 residues. Losses at the gene ends were 8 bases for V and 6 bases for J; bases not matched to a gene: 9. Germline-derived CDR1 and CDR2 are MNHEY and SMNVEV (reference sequence). CDR3 nucleotide sequence: TGTGCCAGCGCCAGCGGGAGTGAGATCAATGAGCAGTTCTTC. Translating it yields CASASGSEINEQFF.

The gene calls are TRBV9 and TRBJ1-1, with TRBD1 as a possible D gene (6 bases). Germline assignment: CDR1 SGDLS and CDR2 YYNGEE. V dropped 7 bases and J dropped 2 bases, with 15 bases sitting between them. The CDR3 loop spans 14 amino acids. The CDR3 is CASVRGPTNTEAFF. The CDR3 DNA follows: TGTGCCAGCGTCAGGGGACCTACCAACACTGAAGCTTTCTTT. Full variable domain (rest looked up from reference TRBV9 and TRBJ1-1): DSGVTQTPKHLITATGQRVTLRCSPRSGDLSVYWYQQSLDQGLQFLIQYYNGEERAKGNILERFSAQQFPDLHSELNLSSLELGDSALYFCASVRGPTNTEAFFGQGTRLTVV.

The CDR3 DNA follows: TGTGCCAGCAGCTCGGGACTGTACGAGCAGTACTTC. As protein: CASSSGLYEQYF. This chain links TRBV7-2 with TRBJ2-7; D may be TRBD2 (6 bases). This CDR3 region has 12 residues. The V end was cut by 4 bases, the J end by 4 bases, with 8 bases between. CDR1 and CDR2 from the germline V gene are SGHTA and FQGNSA.

This clone was seen a few times. The rearrangement links TRBV11-1 to TRBJ1-1; possibly TRBD1 for D (6 bases). Per germline, CDR1 SGHAT and CDR2 FQDESV (reference sequence). This CDR3 comprises 13 residues. V was clipped by 1 base and J by 7 bases, with 10 bases between them. The CDR3: CASSLGPQGEAFF. Written as DNA, the CDR3 is TGTGCCAGCAGCTTAGGGCCACAGGGTGAAGCTTTCTTT.

The gene calls are TRBV5-5 and TRBJ2-5, with TRBD2 as a possible D gene (5 bases). The CDR3 runs 19 residues. V was pared by 0 bases and J by 2 bases, with 23 bases between. The germline V gene has CDR1 SGHKS and CDR2 YYEKEE (reference sequence). The CDR3 nucleotides read TGTGCCAGCAGCTTGGATTATGGTCTAGCAGGTACCACTCAAGAGACCCAGTACTTC. Translated, it gives CASSLDYGLAGTTQETQYF.

On this clone itself: Other DNA sequences in this sample translate to the same CDR3. V is TRBV19 and J is TRBJ2-7, with D unclear. The CDR3 contains 13 residues. Germline V gene lookup returns CDR1 LNHDA and CDR2 SQIVND (reference sequence). Trimming stripped 3 bases from V and 2 bases from J, with 8 bases between. CDR3 amino acids: CASSIGVTYEQYF. The CDR3 DNA reads TGTGCCAGTAGTATCGGAGTAACCTACGAGCAGTACTTC.

CDR3 region: CASSFPRDRGLGSYEQYF. DNA for the CDR3: TGTGCCAGCAGCTTCCCCCGGGACAGGGGGCTAGGCTCCTACGAGCAGTACTTC. V usage is TRBV7-8 and J usage is TRBJ2-7, with 12 bases identical to TRBD1. V shed 3 bases and J 0 bases; nucleotides not matched to a gene: 9. This CDR3 spans 18 amino acids. The V gene's germline CDR1 is SGHVS and CDR2 FQNEAQ.

The chain is built from TRBV5-5 and TRBJ2-6; 9 nucleotides match TRBD2. Losses at the gene ends were 5 bases for V and 0 bases for J; bases not matched to a gene: 9. The CDR3 contains 18 residues. The germline CDR1 and CDR2 sequences are SGHKS and YYEKEE (reference sequence). CDR3 residues: CASSFPGLALSGANVLTF. CDR3 in DNA: TGTGCCAGCAGTTTTCCGGGACTAGCCCTCTCTGGGGCCAACGTCCTGACTTTC.

The rearrangement joins TRBV28 to TRBJ2-3, with TRBD2 identical over 14 bases. Trimming cost V 8 bases and J 0 bases; bases outside gene matches: 7. CDR1 and CDR2 (germline): MDHEN, SYDVKM. The CDR3 spans 17 residues. Written as DNA, the CDR3 is TGTGCCAGCCTGGGACTAGCGGGAGCCTCTAGCACAGATACGCAGTATTTT. This gives the protein CASLGLAGASSTDTQYF.

V and J are TRBV9 and TRBJ2-5, with D perhaps TRBD2 (6 bases). Near its end, the DNA agrees better with TRBJ2-7, so the J call may be wrong. This CDR3 spans 15 amino acids. Germline CDR1 reads SGDLS; CDR2 reads YYNGEE. This CDR3 is CASSVGGDFTYEQYF. The CDR3 DNA is TGTGCCAGCAGCGTAGGGGGGGACTTCACCTACGAGCAGTACTTC.

This clone turned up a few times. The chain couples TRBV30 to TRBJ1-2, with TRBD1 as a possible D gene (5 bases). CDR3 length: 14 residues. The germline V gene has CDR1 GTSNPN and CDR2 SVGIG (reference sequence). V was pared by 2 bases and J by 0 bases, with 10 bases between. The CDR3: CAWSKGEANYGYTF. The DNA of the CDR3 is TGTGCCTGGAGTAAAGGGGAAGCTAACTATGGCTACACCTTC.

V is TRBV4-2 and J is TRBJ2-5, with 9 bases aligning to TRBD1. CDR1 LGHNA and CDR2 YNFKEQ come from the germline V gene. With V trimmed by 0 bases and J by 5 bases, 7 bases remained unmatched. The CDR3 consists of 16 residues. CDR3 loop: CASSQDPGQGFETQYF. The DNA of the CDR3 is TGTGCCAGCAGCCAAGACCCGGGACAGGGTTTTGAGACCCAGTACTTC.

This rearrangement joins TRBV10-3 to TRBJ2-7; TRBD2 matches 10 bases. The germline V gene encodes CDR1 ENHRY and CDR2 SYGVKD. The CDR3 totals 18 residues. The ends lost 6 bases at V and 0 bases at J; junction bases unmatched: 14. This chain's CDR3 is CAISGAPAGGPGSYEQYF. In nucleotides, the CDR3 is TGTGCCATCAGCGGGGCCCCAGCGGGGGGGCCGGGCTCCTACGAGCAGTACTTC.

The CDR3 spells CASSYGTSADTQYF. CDR3 coding DNA: TGTGCCAGCAGTTACGGGACTAGCGCAGATACGCAGTATTTT. This chain uses TRBV6-5 with TRBJ2-3; TRBD2 aligns across 10 bases. Per germline, CDR1 MNHEY and CDR2 SVGAGI. This CDR3 spans 14 amino acids. Trimming took 2 bases from V and 4 from J; bases not matched to a gene: 0.

This clone was seen a single time. The chain is built from TRBV11-2 and TRBJ1-2; 7 positions agree with TRBD1. J was trimmed by 4 bases and V by 7 bases; bases with no gene match: 6. This CDR3 region has 13 residues. Looked up from germline, CDR1 is SGHAT and CDR2 is FQNNGV. CDR3 loop: CASTETGSYGYTF. DNA for the CDR3: TGTGCCAGCACCGAGACAGGGAGCTATGGCTACACCTTC. Full variable domain (rest looked up from reference TRBV11-2 and TRBJ1-2): EAGVAQSPRYKIIEKRQSVAFWCNPISGHATLYWYQQILGQGPKLLIQFQNNGVVDDSQLPKDRFSAERLKGVDSTLKIQPAKLEDSAVYLCASTETGSYGYTFGSGTRLTVV.

The chain links TRBV9 to TRBJ2-5; 8 positions agree with TRBD2. The DNA end lines up better with TRBJ2-7; the J call may be wrong. Per germline, CDR1 SGDLS and CDR2 YYNGEE. The CDR3 is 14 amino acids. The CDR3 region has the DNA TGTGCCAGCAGCGAGGCGGGAGGTCCCTACGAGCAGTACTTC. Translated, it gives CASSEAGGPYEQYF.

V usage is TRBV9 and J usage is TRBJ1-2; TRBD1 matches at 9 bases. The germline gives CDR1 SGDLS, CDR2 YYNGEE. J lost 6 bases, V lost 4 bases, and 16 bases had no gene match. This CDR3 comprises 17 residues. The CDR3: CASSPQAGTGFVDGYTF. The CDR3 coding sequence is TGTGCCAGCAGCCCCCAAGCCGGGACAGGGTTCGTCGATGGCTACACCTTC.

The J gene is TRBJ1-3, the V gene TRBV2, with no clear D. In germline, CDR1 is SNHLY, CDR2 FYNNEI. The length of the CDR3 is 12 residues. The ends were cut back, 7 bases at V and 0 bases at J, with 4 bases in the middle. CDR3 in amino acids: CASTGSGNTIYF. CDR3 nucleotides: TGTGCCAGCACGGGCTCTGGAAACACCATATATTTT.

This chain links TRBV29-1 with TRBJ1-2; D is unclear. Germline V gene sequence: CDR1 SQVTM, CDR2 ANQGSEA. This CDR3 is 11 amino acids long. The ends were cut back, 5 bases at V and 4 bases at J, with 8 bases in the middle. CDR3: CSVRRGYGYTF. The CDR3 region has the DNA TGCAGCGTTAGACGGGGCTATGGCTACACCTTC.

The J gene is TRBJ2-5, the V gene TRBV5-6; D is unresolved. The last part of the DNA fits TRBJ2-7 better; the J call may be wrong. CDR1 is SGHDT and CDR2 is YYEEEE in the germline V gene. The length of the CDR3 is 13 residues. The CDR3 DNA follows: TGTGCCAGCAGCTACAACAGTCCCTACGAGCAGTACTTC. This encodes CASSYNSPYEQYF.

V is TRBV7-9 and J is TRBJ2-3; D might be TRBD1 (7 bases). CDR3 length: 12 residues. CDR1 and CDR2 (germline): SEHNR, FQNEAQ (reference sequence). The V end was cut by 8 bases, the J end by 3 bases, with 9 bases between. For the CDR3, the DNA is TGTGCCAGCCCAGGGGGGACAGATACGCAGTATTTT. As protein: CASPGGTDTQYF. Supplemented by reference TRBV7-9 and TRBJ2-3, the full variable domain reads DTGVSQNPRHKITKRGQNVTFRCDPISEHNRLYWYRQTLGQGPEFLTYFQNEAQLEKSRLLSDRFSAERPKGSFSTLEIQRTEQGDSAMYLCASPGGTDTQYFGPGTRLTVL.

At least ten counts were recorded for this clone. The V gene is TRBV6-5, the J gene TRBJ2-7; 7 bases agree with TRBD1. This CDR3 has 13 amino acids. Germline V gives CDR1 MNHEY, CDR2 SVGAGI. J lost 1 base, V lost 6 bases, and 3 bases had no gene match. CDR3 protein: CASRGGQSYEQYF. The CDR3 nucleotides are TGTGCCAGCAGAGGGGGACAGTCCTACGAGCAGTACTTC.